A selection of T cell receptor beta chains follows, all from one sample in a study of blood T cell repertoires in COVID-19. Data came from immunoSEQ multiplex PCR; TCRdb stores just in-frame clones and leaves some out. This sample has about 400,000 clones, with roughly 90% found just once. Sequences were obtained from PBMCs or T cells enriched from blood (not recorded which). These receptor sequences come from a woman in her thirties with acute COVID-19. The CDR3 runs from the conserved cysteine through the conserved F or W. Each record gives: CDR3 DNA, CDR3 protein, clone size, CDR3 length, V gene, D gene, J gene. D genes are given only for firm matches. Size tells how often a clone was seen (once, few, many) or the class of an expanded clone, and some rows leave it out.

DNA: TGTGCCAGCAGCCCCGGAGTCTCCTACGAGCAGTACTTC
CDR3: CASSPGVSYEQYF
size: .
length: 13
V: TRBV2
D: .
J: TRBJ2-7

DNA: TGTGCCAGTAGTCCCCTTAGGAGCGGGGGTTCCTACGAGCAGTACTTC
CDR3: CASSPLRSGGSYEQYF
size: .
length: 16
V: TRBV19
D: TRBD2
J: TRBJ2-7

DNA: TGTGCCAGCTCACCACAAATAGGGGAAAACATTCAGTACTTC
CDR3: CASSPQIGENIQYF
size: .
length: 14
V: TRBV18
D: .
J: TRBJ2-4

DNA: TGTGCCAGCAGCTTTCAGGGGGGAGGCACAGATACGCAGTATTTT
CDR3: CASSFQGGGTDTQYF
size: .
length: 15
V: TRBV7-9
D: .
J: TRBJ2-3

DNA: TGTGCCAGCAGCCCCTACCGCTCGGGAAACACCATATATTTT
CDR3: CASSPYRSGNTIYF
size: .
length: 14
V: TRBV7-9
D: .
J: TRBJ1-3

DNA: TGTGCCAGCAGCCCCCCGCAGTCCTTCTATGGCTACACCTTC
CDR3: CASSPPQSFYGYTF
size: .
length: 14
V: TRBV7-9
D: .
J: TRBJ1-2

DNA: TGTGCTAGTGGACCCGATTCGGGGACCCAGTACTTC
CDR3: CASGPDSGTQYF
size: .
length: 12
V: TRBV12-5
D: .
J: TRBJ2-5

DNA: TGTGCCAGCAGCGACCGGACAGGGGTGGAAAAACTGTTTTTT
CDR3: CASSDRTGVEKLFF
size: few
length: 14
V: TRBV6-5
D: TRBD1
J: TRBJ1-4

DNA: TGCGCCAGCAGCCAAGAGCCCGTCGTACAGGCTGGGGCCAACGTCCTGACTTTC
CDR3: CASSQEPVVQAGANVLTF
size: once
length: 18
V: TRBV4-3
D: .
J: TRBJ2-6

DNA: TGTGCCACCAACAGACGGAATTCACCCCTCCACTTT
CDR3: CATNRRNSPLHF
size: .
length: 12
V: TRBV15
D: .
J: TRBJ1-6

DNA: TGTGCCAGCACCACAACGCCCGAGGGTAACACCATATATTTT
CDR3: CASTTTPEGNTIYF
size: .
length: 14
V: TRBV3-1/TRBV3-2
D: .
J: TRBJ1-3

DNA: TGTGCCAGCAGTTACTCACGGGGCTCTGGGGCCAACGTCCTGACTTTC
CDR3: CASSYSRGSGANVLTF
size: .
length: 16
V: TRBV6-5
D: .
J: TRBJ2-6

DNA: TGTGCCACCAGTGATTTGGGGACAGGGACAGCCGGGGAGCTGTTTTTT
CDR3: CATSDLGTGTAGELFF
size: .
length: 16
V: TRBV24-1
D: TRBD1
J: TRBJ2-2

DNA: TGTGCCAGCAGCAGGGTTTGGGGCAATCAGCCCCAGCATTTT
CDR3: CASSRVWGNQPQHF
size: .
length: 14
V: TRBV2
D: .
J: TRBJ1-5

DNA: TGCGCCAGCAGCCAAGATACAGGGGGAATCACTGAAGCTTTCTTT
CDR3: CASSQDTGGITEAFF
size: .
length: 15
V: TRBV4-3
D: TRBD1
J: TRBJ1-1

DNA: TGTGCCAGCAGTTCCCCCGGAGGTAATCAGCCCCAGCATTTT
CDR3: CASSSPGGNQPQHF
size: .
length: 14
V: TRBV28
D: .
J: TRBJ1-5

DNA: TGTGCCAGCAGTGATACTAGTCGGGCAGGGGGGAATGAGCAGTTCTTC
CDR3: CASSDTSRAGGNEQFF
size: .
length: 16
V: TRBV6-1
D: .
J: TRBJ2-1

DNA: TGTGCCAGCAAGTCAATGGGCGTTAATGAAAAACTGTTTTTT
CDR3: CASKSMGVNEKLFF
size: once
length: 14
V: TRBV2
D: .
J: TRBJ1-4

DNA: TGTGCCAGCAGCTTCGAGGGGGCCTACACCGGGGAGCTGTTTTTT
CDR3: CASSFEGAYTGELFF
size: once
length: 15
V: TRBV7-3
D: TRBD1
J: TRBJ2-2

DNA: TGTGCCAGCAGCTGGTCGGGCTCCTACGAGCAGTACTTC
CDR3: CASSWSGSYEQYF
size: .
length: 13
V: TRBV5-6
D: .
J: TRBJ2-7

DNA: TGTGCCAGCAGCGTGGGACAGGCCCGCACAGATACGCAGTATTTT
CDR3: CASSVGQARTDTQYF
size: .
length: 15
V: TRBV5-8
D: TRBD1
J: TRBJ2-3

DNA: TGTGCCTGGAGTACAGGACGTAATGAAGCTTTCTTT
CDR3: CAWSTGRNEAFF
size: .
length: 12
V: TRBV30
D: .
J: TRBJ1-1

DNA: TGTGCCAGCAGCCACCGGGACATTTACTATGGCTACACCTTC
CDR3: CASSHRDIYYGYTF
size: few
length: 14
V: TRBV3-1/TRBV3-2
D: .
J: TRBJ1-2

DNA: TGTGCCAGCTCATCGGTGGCTGCGGAGGCCTACGAGCAGTACTTC
CDR3: CASSSVAAEAYEQYF
size: .
length: 15
V: TRBV18
D: .
J: TRBJ2-7

DNA: TGTGCCAGCAGCCCCCGCCCGACAGGGGCCAATGAAAAACTGTTTTTT
CDR3: CASSPRPTGANEKLFF
size: .
length: 16
V: TRBV9
D: TRBD1
J: TRBJ1-4

DNA: TGTGCCCCCCTTGGACTAGCCAACAATGAGCAGTTCTTC
CDR3: CAPLGLANNEQFF
size: .
length: 13
V: TRBV6-5
D: TRBD2
J: TRBJ2-1

DNA: TGTGCCAGCAGCTTGGCCACAGGGTTAAAGAACACTGAAGCTTTCTTT
CDR3: CASSLATGLKNTEAFF
size: .
length: 16
V: TRBV5-6
D: .
J: TRBJ1-1

DNA: TGTGCCAGCAGCGCCCGGGTCGGGGAAGCTTTCTTT
CDR3: CASSARVGEAFF
size: .
length: 12
V: TRBV11-1
D: .
J: TRBJ1-1

DNA: TGTGCCAGTAGTGTCGACAGATACAATCAGCCCCAGCATTTT
CDR3: CASSVDRYNQPQHF
size: .
length: 14
V: TRBV19
D: .
J: TRBJ1-5

DNA: TGCGCCAGCGCCATGGGGGCGTCCGTTTACTATGAGCAGTTCTTC
CDR3: CASAMGASVYYEQFF
size: .
length: 15
V: TRBV5-1
D: .
J: TRBJ2-1

DNA: TGTGCCAGCAGCTTAGCGCAGCCGGGTTTTGGCAATCAGCCCCAGCATTTT
CDR3: CASSLAQPGFGNQPQHF
size: many
length: 17
V: TRBV7-6
D: .
J: TRBJ1-5

DNA: TGCGCCAGCAGCTTGGCGACAGGGGGCCAGTATGGCTACACCTTC
CDR3: CASSLATGGQYGYTF
size: .
length: 15
V: TRBV5-1
D: TRBD1
J: TRBJ1-2

DNA: TGTGCCAGCAGCTTATCGATATGGGAGGTGCGATTCTTC
CDR3: CASSLSIWEVRFF
size: .
length: 13
V: TRBV7-9
D: .
J: TRBJ2-1

DNA: TGTGCCAGCAGCCAGAGCGGACCTCTCAATGAGCAGTTCTTC
CDR3: CASSQSGPLNEQFF
size: .
length: 14
V: TRBV6-2/TRBV6-3
D: .
J: TRBJ2-1

DNA: TGCAGCGTTGTGAGGGCCCGGGGGTGGGCGAACACCGGGGAGCTGTTTTTT
CDR3: CSVVRARGWANTGELFF
size: .
length: 17
V: TRBV29-1
D: .
J: TRBJ2-2

DNA: TGCAGCGTTGCGCCGGGACAGCTCTATGGCTACACCTTC
CDR3: CSVAPGQLYGYTF
size: .
length: 13
V: TRBV29-1
D: TRBD1
J: TRBJ1-2

DNA: TGTGCCAGCAGCTTCGGGGGTAACACTGAAGCTTTCTTT
CDR3: CASSFGGNTEAFF
size: .
length: 13
V: TRBV7-2
D: .
J: TRBJ1-1

DNA: TGCGCCAGCAGCTTGTTACCCGGACAGGGGCTTGAAGCTTTCTTT
CDR3: CASSLLPGQGLEAFF
size: .
length: 15
V: TRBV5-1
D: TRBD1
J: TRBJ1-1

DNA: TGTGCCAGCAGCTTTACAGGGATCGATGAGCAGTTCTTC
CDR3: CASSFTGIDEQFF
size: .
length: 13
V: TRBV7-2
D: .
J: TRBJ2-1

DNA: TGTGCCATCAGTGAGACGGGACAGGGGTGGACTGAAGCTTTCTTT
CDR3: CAISETGQGWTEAFF
size: .
length: 15
V: TRBV10-3
D: TRBD1
J: TRBJ1-1

DNA: TGTGCCAGCAGTCCGGGACTGGACAATCAGCCCCAGCATTTT
CDR3: CASSPGLDNQPQHF
size: .
length: 14
V: TRBV25-1
D: .
J: TRBJ1-5

DNA: TGTGCCAGTAGTTCCGGGAGGGGGTTTAATGAAAAACTGTTTTTT
CDR3: CASSSGRGFNEKLFF
size: .
length: 15
V: TRBV19
D: .
J: TRBJ1-4

DNA: TGTGCCAGCTGGGACCTGCGGGGGGCCACGGAAAACTACGAGCAGTACTTC
CDR3: CASWDLRGATENYEQYF
size: .
length: 17
V: TRBV5-8
D: TRBD2
J: TRBJ2-7

DNA: TGTGCCAGCAGGGATTCGGGTCCCTTTCGGGAGCTGTTTTTT
CDR3: CASRDSGPFRELFF
size: .
length: 14
V: TRBV7-8
D: .
J: TRBJ2-2

DNA: TGTGCCAGCTCACCCCAGGGTGGTAATTCACCCCTCCACTTT
CDR3: CASSPQGGNSPLHF
size: .
length: 14
V: TRBV18
D: .
J: TRBJ1-6

DNA: TGTGCCAGCAGTTACGGAACTAACGGACAGGTGTTTTTT
CDR3: CASSYGTNGQVFF
size: .
length: 13
V: TRBV6-5
D: TRBD1
J: TRBJ1-4

DNA: TGTGCCAGCAGCCACCTAATGGGACTAGCGAGCAGCGAGCAGTACTTC
CDR3: CASSHLMGLASSEQYF
size: .
length: 16
V: TRBV6-2/TRBV6-3
D: TRBD2
J: TRBJ2-7

DNA: TGTGCCAGCAGCGTAGCTGGCAGGGGTACTGGAAACACCATATATTTT
CDR3: CASSVAGRGTGNTIYF
size: .
length: 16
V: TRBV9
D: .
J: TRBJ1-3

DNA: TGCGCCAGCAGCTTGGGGGGAAACAGGAACTCCGACGGCTACACCTTC
CDR3: CASSLGGNRNSDGYTF
size: .
length: 16
V: TRBV5-1
D: .
J: TRBJ1-2

DNA: TGTGCCAGCTCACCAGGCCGGACAGGGGCCTCCGAGCAGTACTTC
CDR3: CASSPGRTGASEQYF
size: .
length: 15
V: TRBV18
D: TRBD1
J: TRBJ2-7

DNA: TGTGCCAGCAGCTTTACAACTGGCGGCATCGAGCAGTACTTC
CDR3: CASSFTTGGIEQYF
size: .
length: 14
V: TRBV5-5
D: .
J: TRBJ2-7

DNA: TGTGCCATCACCACCCCCTTCCAGGCTTTCTTT
CDR3: CAITTPFQAFF
size: .
length: 11
V: TRBV10-3
D: .
J: TRBJ1-1

DNA: TGTGCCAGTAGACACCGGGACACAAATTCACCCCTCCACTTT
CDR3: CASRHRDTNSPLHF
size: .
length: 14
V: TRBV19
D: .
J: TRBJ1-6

DNA: TGTGCCAGCTCCCATGAACCCTCGGTGGCGGGGACTGAAGCTTTCTTT
CDR3: CASSHEPSVAGTEAFF
size: .
length: 16
V: TRBV18
D: .
J: TRBJ1-1

DNA: TGTGCCAGCAGCGCAACATATGGCTACACCTTC
CDR3: CASSATYGYTF
size: once
length: 11
V: TRBV5-8
D: .
J: TRBJ1-2

DNA: TGTGCCTGGAGTGTAGATAGTGAAAAACTGTTTTTT
CDR3: CAWSVDSEKLFF
size: .
length: 12
V: TRBV30
D: .
J: TRBJ1-4